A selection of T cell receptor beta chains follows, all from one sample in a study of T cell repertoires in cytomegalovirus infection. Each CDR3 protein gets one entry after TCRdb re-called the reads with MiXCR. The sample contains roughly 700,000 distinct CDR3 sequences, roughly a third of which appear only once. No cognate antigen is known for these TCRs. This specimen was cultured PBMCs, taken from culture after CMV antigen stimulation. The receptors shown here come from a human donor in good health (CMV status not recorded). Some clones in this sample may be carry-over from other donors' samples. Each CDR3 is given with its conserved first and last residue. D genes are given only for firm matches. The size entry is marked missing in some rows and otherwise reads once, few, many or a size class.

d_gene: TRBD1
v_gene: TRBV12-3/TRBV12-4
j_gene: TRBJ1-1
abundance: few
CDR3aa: CASSLGQGRVTEAFF
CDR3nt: TGTGCCAGCAGTTTGGGACAGGGAAGGGTCACTGAAGCTTTCTTT

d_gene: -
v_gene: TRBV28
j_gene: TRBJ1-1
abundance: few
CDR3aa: CASSSLTRENTEAFF
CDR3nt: TGTGCCAGCAGTTCCCTGACGAGGGAGAACACTGAAGCTTTCTTT

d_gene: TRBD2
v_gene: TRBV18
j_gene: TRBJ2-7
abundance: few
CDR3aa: CASSPPGLASYEQYF
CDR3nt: TGTGCCAGCTCACCCCCCGGACTAGCAAGCTACGAGCAGTACTTC

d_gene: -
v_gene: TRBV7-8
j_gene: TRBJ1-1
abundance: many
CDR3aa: CASSQSGAVNTEAFF
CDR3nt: TGTGCCAGCAGCCAATCGGGTGCGGTGAACACTGAAGCTTTCTTT

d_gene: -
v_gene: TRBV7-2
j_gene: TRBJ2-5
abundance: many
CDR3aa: CASSLVTGGEETQYF
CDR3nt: TGTGCCAGCAGCTTAGTTACCGGGGGCGAAGAGACCCAGTACTTC

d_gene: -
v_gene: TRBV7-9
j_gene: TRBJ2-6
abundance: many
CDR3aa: CASSKAGTVRSGANVLTF
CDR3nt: TGTGCCAGCAGCAAGGCGGGGACAGTCCGCTCTGGGGCCAACGTCCTGACTTTC

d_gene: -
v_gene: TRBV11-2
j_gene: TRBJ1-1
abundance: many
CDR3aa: CASSLVSWKELNTEAFF
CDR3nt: TGTGCCAGCAGCTTAGTCTCGTGGAAAGAGTTGAACACTGAAGCTTTCTTT

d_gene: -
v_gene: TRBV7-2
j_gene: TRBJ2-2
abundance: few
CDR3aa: CASSLRDSTGELFF
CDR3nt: TGTGCCAGCAGCTTACGGGACTCCACCGGGGAGCTGTTTTTT

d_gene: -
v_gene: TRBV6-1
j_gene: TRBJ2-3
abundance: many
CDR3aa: CAIPLRAEFSTDTQYF
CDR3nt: TGTGCCATACCCCTCCGGGCGGAATTTAGCACAGATACGCAGTATTTT

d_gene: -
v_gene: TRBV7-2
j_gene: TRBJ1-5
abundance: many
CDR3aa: CASSFRPEQPQHF
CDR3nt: TGTGCCAGCAGCTTCAGGCCAGAACAGCCCCAGCATTTT

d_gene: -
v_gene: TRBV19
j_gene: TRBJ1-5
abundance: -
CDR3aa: CASSRGTIGSNQPQHF
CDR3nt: TGTGCCAGTAGTCGAGGGACAATCGGGAGCAATCAGCCCCAGCATTTT

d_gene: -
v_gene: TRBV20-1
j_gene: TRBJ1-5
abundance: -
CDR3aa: CSARGYGYSNQPQHF
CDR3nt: TGCAGTGCTAGAGGGTACGGGTATAGCAATCAGCCCCAGCATTTT

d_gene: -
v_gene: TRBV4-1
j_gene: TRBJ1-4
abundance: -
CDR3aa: CASSHLIQGGGANEKLFF
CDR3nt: TGCGCCAGCAGCCACCTAATCCAGGGCGGTGGGGCTAATGAAAAACTGTTTTTT

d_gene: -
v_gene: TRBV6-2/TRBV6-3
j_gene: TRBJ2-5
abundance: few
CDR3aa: CASSYGRRLQETQYF
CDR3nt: TGTGCCAGCAGTTACGGTCGCAGGCTCCAAGAGACCCAGTACTTC

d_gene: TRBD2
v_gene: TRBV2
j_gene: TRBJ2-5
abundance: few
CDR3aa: CASSDDPSGKETQYF
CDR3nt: TGTGCCAGCAGTGATGACCCTAGCGGGAAAGAGACCCAGTACTTC

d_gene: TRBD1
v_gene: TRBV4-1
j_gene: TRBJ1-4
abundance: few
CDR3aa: CASSRLGTGFEKLFF
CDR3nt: TGCGCCAGCAGCCGCCTCGGGACAGGGTTCGAAAAACTGTTTTTT

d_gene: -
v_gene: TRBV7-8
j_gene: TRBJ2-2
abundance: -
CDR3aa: CASSYVQGLAGELFF
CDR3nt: TGTGCCAGCAGCTACGTACAGGGACTGGCCGGGGAGCTGTTTTTT

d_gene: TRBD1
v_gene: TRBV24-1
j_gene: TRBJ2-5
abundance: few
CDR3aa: CATAETGEETQYF
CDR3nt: TGTGCCACCGCAGAGACAGGGGAGGAGACCCAGTACTTC

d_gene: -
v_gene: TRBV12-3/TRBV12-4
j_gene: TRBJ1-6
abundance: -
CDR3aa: CASSSGFVNSPLHF
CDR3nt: TGTGCCAGCAGTTCCGGTTTTGTGAATTCACCCCTCCACTTT

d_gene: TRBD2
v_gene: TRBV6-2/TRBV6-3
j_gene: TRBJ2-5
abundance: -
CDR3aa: CASSYDPSGLAGEETQYF
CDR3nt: TGTGCCAGCAGTTACGACCCATCGGGACTAGCGGGGGAGGAGACCCAGTACTTC

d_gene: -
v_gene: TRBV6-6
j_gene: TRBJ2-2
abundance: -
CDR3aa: CASSVDPNTGELFF
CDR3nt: TGTGCCAGCAGTGTTGACCCTAACACCGGGGAGCTGTTTTTT

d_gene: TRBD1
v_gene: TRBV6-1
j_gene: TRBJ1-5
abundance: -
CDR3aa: CSSSKEGTGFQPQHF
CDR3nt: TGTTCCAGCAGCAAAGAGGGGACAGGGTTTCAGCCCCAGCATTTT

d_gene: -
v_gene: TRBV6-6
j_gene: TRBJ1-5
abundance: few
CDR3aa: CASSPRAYSNQPQHF
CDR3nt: TGTGCCAGCAGCCCCAGAGCCTATAGCAATCAGCCCCAGCATTTT

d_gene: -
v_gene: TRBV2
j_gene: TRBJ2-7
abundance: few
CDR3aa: CASSGASFSYEQYF
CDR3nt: TGTGCCAGCAGTGGGGCTAGTTTTTCCTACGAGCAGTACTTC

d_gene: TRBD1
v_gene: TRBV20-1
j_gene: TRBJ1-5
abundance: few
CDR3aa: CSASRGPNQPQHF
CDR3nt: TGCAGTGCTAGTAGGGGGCCCAATCAGCCCCAGCATTTT

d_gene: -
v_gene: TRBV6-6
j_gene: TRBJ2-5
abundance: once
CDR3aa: CASSTPGGREETQYF
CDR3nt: TGTGCCAGCAGTACCCCCGGAGGGAGAGAAGAGACCCAGTACTTC